This T cell receptor (beta chain) was sequenced for a study of blood T cell repertoires in COVID-19. Germline V gene lookup returns CDR1 MNHEY and CDR2 SVGAGI. This CDR3 comprises 15 residues. V was clipped by 5 bases and J by 2 bases, with 10 bases between them. Here immunoSEQ multiplex PCR was the method, and the copy in TCRdb shows in-frame clones only, minus some. The sample records about 88,000 clones, more than 75% being singletons. The J gene is TRBJ1-6, the V gene TRBV6-5; maybe TRBD1 (5 bases). This TCR came from a woman between 70 and 85 years old with acute or convalescent COVID-19. The sequenced material came from peripheral blood. As DNA, the CDR3 is TGTGCCAGCAGTCAGCCAGGGACCTATAATTCACCCCTCCACTTT. Translating gives CASSQPGTYNSPLHF.